Presented here are 20 T cell receptor beta chains from one specimen sequenced in a study of CD8+ T cells in alopecia areata (dated by TCRdb to the late 2010s). The library was produced with the immunoSEQ multiplex PCR assay. To provide template for TCR sequencing, every sample had RNA extracted and reverse transcribed into cDNA. The clones in this table, taken by TCRdb from immuneACCESS, are in-frame only. Not every clone is retained; where verified, under half of the shortfall comes from an unresolved V gene, and the cause of the rest is unknown. The sample data list 120,000 to 150,000 clones, and roughly 80% of these were observed just once. 20% to 30% of the sample rests with the top ten. The time point label, as the study defines it: four to five weeks on oral tofacitinib. In light of the paper, this sample's treatment or condition label describes: oral pan-JAK inhibitor, 5-10 mg twice daily.

Sequencing was performed on CD8+ T cells sorted from blood, taken at week 4, from a patient treated with tofacitinib. Receptors were obtained from a human donor with alopecia areata.

The chain couples TRBV4-1 to TRBJ2-5, with 9 bases identical to TRBD1. CDR3 length: 15 residues. Trimming cost V 1 base and J 4 bases; bases outside gene matches: 4. CDR1 is MGHRA and CDR2 is YSYEKL in the germline V gene. CDR3 loop: CASSQAGQGVETQYF. The CDR3 nucleotides read TGCGCCAGCAGCCAAGCGGGACAGGGTGTAGAGACCCAGTACTTC.

The chain uses TRBV4-3 and TRBJ2-5; 9 nucleotides align to TRBD2. Per germline, CDR1 LGHNA and CDR2 YSLEER. The CDR3 covers 15 residues. V lost 7 bases, J lost 4 bases, and 10 bases stayed unmatched. The CDR3 loop is CASTQERGAGETQYF. The CDR3, as DNA: TGCGCCAGCACCCAGGAGCGGGGGGCTGGAGAGACCCAGTACTTC.

The chain couples TRBV5-1 to TRBJ2-7; 9 nucleotides match TRBD1. This CDR3 contains 14 residues. Trimming removed 2 bases from V and 1 base from J; junction bases left unmatched: 1. Germline values: CDR1 SGHRS, CDR2 YFSETQ. The CDR3 DNA follows: TGCGCCAGCAGCTTCGGGACAGGGTCCTACGAGCAGTACTTC. Translating gives CASSFGTGSYEQYF.

About this clone: The junction departs from the called germline gene at one end, perhaps through a read error. The rearrangement uses TRBV7-9 and TRBJ1-2; D is unclear. Germline loops: CDR1 SEHNR, CDR2 FQNEAQ (reference sequence). This CDR3 region has 10 residues. CDR3: CASSLEGSLF. CDR3 nucleotides: TGTGCCAGCAGCCTCGAGGGCTCTCTTTTC.

The chain has TRBV6-5 and TRBJ1-1, with D uncertain. Germline V gene sequence: CDR1 MNHEY, CDR2 SVGAGI. V was pared by 2 bases and J by 1 base, with 8 bases between. The CDR3 runs 14 residues. The CDR3 DNA is TGTGCCAGCAGTTACCCGGGAAAGAACACTGAAGCTTTCTTT. Translated: CASSYPGKNTEAFF.

The V gene is TRBV10-2, the J gene TRBJ2-5, with TRBD2 identical over 11 bases. The CDR3 has 19 amino acids. V was pared by 2 bases and J by 2 bases, with 13 bases of the junction left unmatched. CDR1 and CDR2 (germline): WSHSY, SAAADI. CDR3 bases: TGCGCCAGCAGTGAGCGCTGGTCTAGCGGGGGGCCGGGGCAAGAGACCCAGTACTTC. It is translated as CASSERWSSGGPGQETQYF.

The chain has TRBV6-5 and TRBJ2-7, with TRBD2 as a possible D gene (5 bases). V lost 2 bases to trimming and J lost 0 bases, with 8 bases between them. The CDR3 has 14 amino acids. Germline V gene sequence: CDR1 MNHEY, CDR2 SVGAGI. CDR3 residues: CASSYGSISYEQYF. The CDR3 region has the DNA TGTGCCAGCAGTTACGGGAGTATCTCCTACGAGCAGTACTTC.

The chain has TRBV4-1 and TRBJ2-5; either TRBD1 or TRBD2 may fit D (6 bases each). Trimming shortened V by 0 bases and J by 6 bases, and 17 bases separated the two germline ends. Germline CDR1 and CDR2: MGHRA and YSYEKL. The CDR3 covers 16 residues. The CDR3 sequence: CASSQDPGLRGQTQYF. In nucleotides, the CDR3 is TGCGCCAGCAGCCAAGATCCTGGACTTCGGGGGCAGACCCAGTACTTC.

The chain employs TRBV4-1 and TRBJ2-4, with D possibly matching TRBD2 (5 bases). There are 16 residues in the CDR3. Germline V gives CDR1 MGHRA, CDR2 YSYEKL. V shed 1 base and J shed 3 bases, with 13 bases lying between them. The CDR3 DNA sequence: TGCGCCAGCAGCCAAGCCGGAGGTCCAGTCAAAAACATTCAGTACTTC. Amino acids: CASSQAGGPVKNIQYF.

A word on this clone: Other DNA sequences within the sample encode an identical CDR3. This chain uses TRBV25-1 with TRBJ2-5; a possible D gene is TRBD2 (5 bases). The CDR3 is 11 residues long. Germline lookup yields CDR1 MGHDK and CDR2 SYGVNS. V was trimmed by 6 bases and J by 4 bases, leaving 6 bases between them. The CDR3: CASSEGETQYF. CDR3 in DNA: TGTGCCAGCAGCGAGGGAGAGACCCAGTACTTC.

The gene calls are TRBV19 and TRBJ2-1; no clear D gene. The germline V and J ends were trimmed by 3 bases and 10 bases, with 16 bases remaining between them. The germline CDR1 and CDR2 sequences are LNHDA and SQIVND (reference sequence). This CDR3 has 14 amino acids. The CDR3 loop is CASSMRSSDWEQFF. DNA for the CDR3: TGTGCCAGTAGTATGAGGAGCTCAGATTGGGAGCAGTTCTTC.

The rearrangement joins TRBV27 to TRBJ2-7, with D maybe TRBD1 (6 bases). Trimming removed 5 bases at V and 5 bases at J, with 16 bases between. Germline V gives CDR1 MNHEY, CDR2 SMNVEV (reference sequence). This CDR3 is built from 14 residues. CDR3 residues: CASSTQGGIDEQYF. DNA of the CDR3: TGTGCCAGCAGTACGCAAGGGGGAATCGACGAGCAGTACTTC.

This clone was recorded once. The chain employs TRBV10-3 and TRBJ2-3, with a possible D match to TRBD1 (5 bases). The CDR3 totals 16 residues. V was clipped by 3 bases and J by 4 bases, with 17 bases between them. Germline lookup yields CDR1 ENHRY and CDR2 SYGVKD. The CDR3 sequence is CAISEQAPGVADTQYF. The CDR3 nucleotides are TGTGCCATCAGTGAACAGGCCCCCGGAGTAGCAGATACGCAGTATTTT.

CDR3 residues: CASSSTDRGRKTQYF. CDR3 in DNA: TGTGCCAGCAGCTCTACGGACCGGGGCCGGAAGACCCAGTACTTC. V gene TRBV5-6 combines with J gene TRBJ2-5, with D possibly called TRBD1 or TRBD2 (5 bases each). V was trimmed by 3 bases and J by 6 bases, leaving 18 bases between them. This CDR3 is built from 15 residues. The germline V gene has CDR1 SGHDT and CDR2 YYEEEE. The full variable domain, its missing parts supplied by reference TRBV5-6 and TRBJ2-5, is DAGVTQSPTHLIKTRGQQVTLRCSPKSGHDTVSWYQQALGQGPQFIFQYYEEEERQRGNFPDRFSGHQFPNYSSELNVNALLLGDSALYLCASSSTDRGRKTQYFGPGTRLLVL.

The chain has TRBV29-1 and TRBJ2-6; D gene uncertain. CDR1 SQVTM and CDR2 ANQGSEA come from the germline V gene. V was shortened by 5 bases and J by 0 bases, with 5 bases between the two germline ends. The CDR3 runs to 13 residues. CDR3 loop: CSVHFSGANVLTF. Written as DNA, the CDR3 is TGCAGCGTTCATTTCTCTGGGGCCAACGTCCTGACTTTC.

This chain joins TRBV28 and TRBJ2-7; maybe TRBD2 (5 bases). The CDR3 loop spans 17 amino acids. Trimming took 2 bases from V and 0 from J, leaving 17 bases between them. Germline CDR1 is MDHEN and CDR2 is SYDVKM. For the CDR3, the DNA is TGTGCCAGCAGTTTAGGGGTAGAACTGGGGAGCTCCTACGAGCAGTACTTC. It translates to CASSLGVELGSSYEQYF.

The chain recombines TRBV19 with TRBJ2-1; TRBD2 matches 7 bases. V trimming: 7 bases; J trimming: 4 bases; junction bases outside the gene matches: 7. CDR1 and CDR2 from the germline V gene are LNHDA and SQIVND (reference sequence). The CDR3 is 14 amino acids. The CDR3 coding sequence is TGTGCCAGTAAAGTCCTAGCGGCATACAATGAGCAGTTCTTC. The encoded protein is CASKVLAAYNEQFF.

This chain links TRBV9 with TRBJ1-4; no reliable D call. Trimming took off 0 bases at V and 6 bases at J, with 3 bases between the two ends. Looked up from germline, CDR1 is SGDLS and CDR2 is YYNGEE. The CDR3 has 12 amino acids. The CDR3 sequence is CASSVDDEKLFF. CDR3 DNA: TGTGCCAGCAGCGTAGATGATGAAAAACTGTTTTTT.

The chain links TRBV19 to TRBJ2-3; 10 bases are shared with TRBD1. The CDR3 sequence is 17 residues long. Germline V gene sequence: CDR1 LNHDA, CDR2 SQIVND (reference sequence). Trimming cost V 9 bases and J 0 bases; bases outside gene matches: 12. The CDR3 bases are TGTGCCAGCCACTTGACAGGGGGCCGAGCTAGCACAGATACGCAGTATTTT. This sequence encodes CASHLTGGRASTDTQYF. Drawing the rest from reference TRBV19 and TRBJ2-3, the complete variable domain is DGGITQSPKYLFRKEGQNVTLSCEQNLNHDAMYWYRQDPGQGLRLIYYSQIVNDFQKGDIAEGYSVSREKKESFPLTVTSAQKNPTAFYLCASHLTGGRASTDTQYFGPGTRLTVL.

The chain joins TRBV29-1 to TRBJ2-2; TRBD1 agrees at 7 bases. This CDR3 spans 13 amino acids. Germline CDR1 reads SQVTM; CDR2 reads ANQGSEA. Unmatched junction bases numbered 3, after V lost 6 bases and J lost 2 bases. The CDR3 DNA reads TGCAGCGTCGGACAGGTCAACACCGGGGAGCTGTTTTTT. Translating it yields CSVGQVNTGELFF.